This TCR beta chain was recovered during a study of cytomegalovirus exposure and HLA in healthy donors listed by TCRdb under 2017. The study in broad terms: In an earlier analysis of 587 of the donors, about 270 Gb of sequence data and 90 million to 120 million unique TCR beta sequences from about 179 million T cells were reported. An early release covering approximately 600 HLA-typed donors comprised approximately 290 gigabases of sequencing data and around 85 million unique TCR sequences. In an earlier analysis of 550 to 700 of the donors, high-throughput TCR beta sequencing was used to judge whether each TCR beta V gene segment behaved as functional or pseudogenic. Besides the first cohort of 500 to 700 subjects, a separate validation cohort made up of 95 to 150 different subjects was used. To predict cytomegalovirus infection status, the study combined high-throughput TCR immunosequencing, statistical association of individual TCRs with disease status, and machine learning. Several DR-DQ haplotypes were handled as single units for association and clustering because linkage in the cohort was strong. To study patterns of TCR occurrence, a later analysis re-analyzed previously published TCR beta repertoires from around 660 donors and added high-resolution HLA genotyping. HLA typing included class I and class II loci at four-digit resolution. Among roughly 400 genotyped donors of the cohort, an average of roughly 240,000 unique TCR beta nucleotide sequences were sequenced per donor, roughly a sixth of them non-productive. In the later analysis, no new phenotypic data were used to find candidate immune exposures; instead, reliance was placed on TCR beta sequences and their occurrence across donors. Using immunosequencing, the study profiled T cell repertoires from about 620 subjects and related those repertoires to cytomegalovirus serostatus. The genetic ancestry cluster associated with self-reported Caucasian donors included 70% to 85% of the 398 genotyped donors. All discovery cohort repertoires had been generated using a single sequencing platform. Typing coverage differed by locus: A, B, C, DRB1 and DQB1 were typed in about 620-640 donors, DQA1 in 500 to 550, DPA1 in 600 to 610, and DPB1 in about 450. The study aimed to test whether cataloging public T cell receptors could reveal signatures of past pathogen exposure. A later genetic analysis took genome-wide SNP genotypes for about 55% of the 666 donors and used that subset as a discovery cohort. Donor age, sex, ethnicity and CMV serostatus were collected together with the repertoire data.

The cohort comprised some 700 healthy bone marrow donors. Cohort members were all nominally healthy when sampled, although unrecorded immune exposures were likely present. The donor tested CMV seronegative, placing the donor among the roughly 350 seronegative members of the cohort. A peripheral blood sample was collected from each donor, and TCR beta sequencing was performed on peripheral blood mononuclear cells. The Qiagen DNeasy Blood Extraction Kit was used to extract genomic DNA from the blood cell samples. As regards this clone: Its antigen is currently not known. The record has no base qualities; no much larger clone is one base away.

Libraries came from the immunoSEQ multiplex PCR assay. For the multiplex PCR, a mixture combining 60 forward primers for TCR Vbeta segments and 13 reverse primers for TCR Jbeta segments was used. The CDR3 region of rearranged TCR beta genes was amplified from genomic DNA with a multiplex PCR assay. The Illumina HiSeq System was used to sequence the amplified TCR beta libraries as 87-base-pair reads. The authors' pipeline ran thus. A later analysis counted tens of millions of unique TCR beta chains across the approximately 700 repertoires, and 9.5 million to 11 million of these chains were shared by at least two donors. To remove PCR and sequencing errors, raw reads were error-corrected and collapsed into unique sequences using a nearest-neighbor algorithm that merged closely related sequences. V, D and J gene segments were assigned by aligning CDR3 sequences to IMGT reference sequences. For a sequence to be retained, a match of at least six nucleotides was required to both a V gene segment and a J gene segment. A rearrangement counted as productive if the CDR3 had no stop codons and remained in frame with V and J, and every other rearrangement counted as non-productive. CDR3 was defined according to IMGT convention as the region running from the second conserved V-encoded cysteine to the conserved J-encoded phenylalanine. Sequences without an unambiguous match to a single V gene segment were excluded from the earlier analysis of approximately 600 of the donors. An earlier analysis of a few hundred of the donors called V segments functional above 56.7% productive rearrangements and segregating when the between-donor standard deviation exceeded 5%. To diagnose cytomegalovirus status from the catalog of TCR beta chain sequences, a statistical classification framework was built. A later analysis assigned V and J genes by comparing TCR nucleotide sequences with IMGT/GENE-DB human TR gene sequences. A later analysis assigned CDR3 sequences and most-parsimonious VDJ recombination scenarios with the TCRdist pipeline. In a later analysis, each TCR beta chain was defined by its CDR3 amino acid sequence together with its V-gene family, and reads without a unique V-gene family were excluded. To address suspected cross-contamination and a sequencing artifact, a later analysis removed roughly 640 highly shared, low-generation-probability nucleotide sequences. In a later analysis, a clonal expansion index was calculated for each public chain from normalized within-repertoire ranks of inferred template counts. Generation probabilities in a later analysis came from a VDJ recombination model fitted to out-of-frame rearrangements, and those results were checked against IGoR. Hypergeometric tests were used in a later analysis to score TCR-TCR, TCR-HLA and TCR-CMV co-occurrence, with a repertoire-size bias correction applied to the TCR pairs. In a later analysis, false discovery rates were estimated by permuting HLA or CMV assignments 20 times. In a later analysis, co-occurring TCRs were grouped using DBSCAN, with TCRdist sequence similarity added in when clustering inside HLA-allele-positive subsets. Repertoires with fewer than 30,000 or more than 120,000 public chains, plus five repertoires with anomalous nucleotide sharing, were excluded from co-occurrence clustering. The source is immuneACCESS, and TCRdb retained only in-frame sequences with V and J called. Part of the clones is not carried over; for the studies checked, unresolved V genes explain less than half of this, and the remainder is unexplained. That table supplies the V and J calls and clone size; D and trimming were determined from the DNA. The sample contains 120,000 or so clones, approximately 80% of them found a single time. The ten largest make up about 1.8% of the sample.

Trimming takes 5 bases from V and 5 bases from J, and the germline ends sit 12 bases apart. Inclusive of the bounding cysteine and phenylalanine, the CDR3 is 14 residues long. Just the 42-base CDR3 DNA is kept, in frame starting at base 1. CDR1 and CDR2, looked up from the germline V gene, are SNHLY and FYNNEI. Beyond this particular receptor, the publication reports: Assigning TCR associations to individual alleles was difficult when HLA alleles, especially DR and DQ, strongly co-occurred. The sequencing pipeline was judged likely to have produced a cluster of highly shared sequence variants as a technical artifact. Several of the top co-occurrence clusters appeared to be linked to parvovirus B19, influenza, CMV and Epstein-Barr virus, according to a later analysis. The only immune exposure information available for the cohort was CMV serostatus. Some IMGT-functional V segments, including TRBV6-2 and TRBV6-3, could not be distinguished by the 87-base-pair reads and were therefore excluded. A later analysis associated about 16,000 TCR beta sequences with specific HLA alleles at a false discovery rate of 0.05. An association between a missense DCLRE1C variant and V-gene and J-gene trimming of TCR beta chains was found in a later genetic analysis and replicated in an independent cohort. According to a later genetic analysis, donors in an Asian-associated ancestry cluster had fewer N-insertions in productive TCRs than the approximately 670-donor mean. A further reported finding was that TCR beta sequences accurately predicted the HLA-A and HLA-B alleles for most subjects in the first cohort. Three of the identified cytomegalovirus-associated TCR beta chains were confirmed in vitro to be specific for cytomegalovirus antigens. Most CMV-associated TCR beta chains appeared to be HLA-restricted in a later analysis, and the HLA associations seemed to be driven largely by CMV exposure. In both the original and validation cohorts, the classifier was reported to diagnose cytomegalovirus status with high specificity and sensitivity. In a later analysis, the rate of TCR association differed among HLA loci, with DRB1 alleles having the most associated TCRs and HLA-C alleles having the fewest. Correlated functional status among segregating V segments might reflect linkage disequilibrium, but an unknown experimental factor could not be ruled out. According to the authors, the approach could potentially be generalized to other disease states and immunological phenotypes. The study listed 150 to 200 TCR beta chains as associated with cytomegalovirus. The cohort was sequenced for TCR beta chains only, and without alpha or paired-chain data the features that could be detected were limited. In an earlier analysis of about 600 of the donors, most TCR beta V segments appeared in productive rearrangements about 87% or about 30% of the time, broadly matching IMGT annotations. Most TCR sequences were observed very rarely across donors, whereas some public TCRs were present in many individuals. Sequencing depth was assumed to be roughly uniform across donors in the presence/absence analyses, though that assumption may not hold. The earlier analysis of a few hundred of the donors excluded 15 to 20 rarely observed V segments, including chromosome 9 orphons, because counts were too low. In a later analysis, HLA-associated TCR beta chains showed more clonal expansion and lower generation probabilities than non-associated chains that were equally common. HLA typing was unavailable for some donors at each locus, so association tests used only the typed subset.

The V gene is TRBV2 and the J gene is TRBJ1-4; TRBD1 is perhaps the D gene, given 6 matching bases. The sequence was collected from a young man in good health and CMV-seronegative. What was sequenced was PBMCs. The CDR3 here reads CASSLQGLNEKLFF. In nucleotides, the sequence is TGTGCCAGCAGTCTACAGGGTTTGAATGAAAAACTGTTTTTT.